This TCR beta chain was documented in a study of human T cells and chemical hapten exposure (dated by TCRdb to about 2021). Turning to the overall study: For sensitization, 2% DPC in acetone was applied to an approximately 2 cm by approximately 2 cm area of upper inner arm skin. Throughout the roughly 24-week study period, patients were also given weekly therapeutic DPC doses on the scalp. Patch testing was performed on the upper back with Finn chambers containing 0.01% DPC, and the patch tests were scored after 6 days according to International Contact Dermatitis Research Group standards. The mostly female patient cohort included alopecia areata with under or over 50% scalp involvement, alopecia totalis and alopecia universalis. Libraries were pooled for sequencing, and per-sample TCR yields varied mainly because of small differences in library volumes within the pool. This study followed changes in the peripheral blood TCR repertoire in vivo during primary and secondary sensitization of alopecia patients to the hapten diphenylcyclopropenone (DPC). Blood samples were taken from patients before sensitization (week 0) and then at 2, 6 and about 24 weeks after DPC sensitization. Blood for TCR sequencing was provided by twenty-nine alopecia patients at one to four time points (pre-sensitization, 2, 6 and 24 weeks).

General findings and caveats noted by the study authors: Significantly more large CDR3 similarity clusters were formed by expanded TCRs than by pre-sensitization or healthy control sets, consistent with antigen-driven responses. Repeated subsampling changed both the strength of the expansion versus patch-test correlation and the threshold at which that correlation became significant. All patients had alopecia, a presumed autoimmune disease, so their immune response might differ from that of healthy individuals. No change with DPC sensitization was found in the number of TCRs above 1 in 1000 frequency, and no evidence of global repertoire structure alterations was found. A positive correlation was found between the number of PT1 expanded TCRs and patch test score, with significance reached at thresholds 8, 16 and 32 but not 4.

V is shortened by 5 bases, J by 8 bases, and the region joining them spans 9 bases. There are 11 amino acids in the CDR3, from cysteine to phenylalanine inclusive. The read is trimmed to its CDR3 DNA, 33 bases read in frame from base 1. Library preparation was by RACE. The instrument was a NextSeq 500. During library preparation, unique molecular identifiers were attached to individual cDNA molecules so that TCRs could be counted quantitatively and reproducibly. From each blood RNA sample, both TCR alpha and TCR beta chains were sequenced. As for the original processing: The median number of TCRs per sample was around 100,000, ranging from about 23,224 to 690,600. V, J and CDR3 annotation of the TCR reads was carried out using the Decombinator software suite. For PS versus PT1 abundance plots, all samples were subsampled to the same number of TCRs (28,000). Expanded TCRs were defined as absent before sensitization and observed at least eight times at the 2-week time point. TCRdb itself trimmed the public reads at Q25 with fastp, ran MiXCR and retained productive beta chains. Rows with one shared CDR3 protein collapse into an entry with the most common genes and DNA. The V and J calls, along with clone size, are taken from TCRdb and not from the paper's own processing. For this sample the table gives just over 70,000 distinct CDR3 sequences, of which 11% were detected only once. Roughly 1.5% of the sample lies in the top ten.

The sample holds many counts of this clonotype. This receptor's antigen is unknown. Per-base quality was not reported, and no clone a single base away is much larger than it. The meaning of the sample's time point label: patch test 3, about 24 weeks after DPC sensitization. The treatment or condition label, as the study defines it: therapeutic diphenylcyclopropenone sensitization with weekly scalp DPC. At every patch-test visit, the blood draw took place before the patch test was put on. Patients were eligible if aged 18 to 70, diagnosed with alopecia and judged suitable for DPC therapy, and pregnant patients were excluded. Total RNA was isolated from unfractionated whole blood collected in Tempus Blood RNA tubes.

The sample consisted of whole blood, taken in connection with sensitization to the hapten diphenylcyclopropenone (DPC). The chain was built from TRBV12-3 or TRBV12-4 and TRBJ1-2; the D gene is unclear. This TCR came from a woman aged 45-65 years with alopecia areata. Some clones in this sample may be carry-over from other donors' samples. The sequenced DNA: TGTGCCAGCAGTCTTGGCGTGGGCTACACCTTC. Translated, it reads CASSLGVGYTF.